This TCR beta chain was identified during a study of human T cells and chemical hapten exposure. Study overall: Skin on the upper inner arm, roughly 2 cm by roughly 2 cm in size, was sensitized with 2% DPC. Patients having alopecia areata, totalis or universalis were mostly female.

CDR3 length: 13 amino acids. CDR1 and CDR2 from the germline V gene are SNHLY and FYNNEI. The V end was cut by 3 bases, the J end by 6 bases, with 6 bases between. TCRdb re-analysed the RACE reads in MiXCR, keeping a single row per CDR3 protein. The table records about 82,000 distinct CDR3 sequences, roughly 13% of them present only once. Time point defined: patch test 3, about 24 weeks after DPC sensitization. The treatment is: therapeutic diphenylcyclopropenone sensitization with weekly scalp DPC. The receptor was isolated from a woman aged 45 to 65 with alopecia areata. Some clones in this sample may be carry-over from other donors' samples. The material sequenced was whole blood, taken in connection with sensitization to the hapten diphenylcyclopropenone (DPC). The J gene is TRBJ1-6, the V gene TRBV2; D is unresolved. The CDR3: CASSDGINSPLHF. For the CDR3, the DNA is TGTGCCAGCAGTGACGGGATTAATTCACCCCTCCACTTT. The complete variable domain, with remaining parts taken from reference TRBV2 and TRBJ1-6, reads EPEVTQTPSHQVTQMGQEVILRCVPISNHLYFYWYRQILGQKVEFLVSFYNNEISEKSEIFDDQFSVERPDGSNFTLKIRSTKLEDSAMYFCASSDGINSPLHFGNGTRLTVT.